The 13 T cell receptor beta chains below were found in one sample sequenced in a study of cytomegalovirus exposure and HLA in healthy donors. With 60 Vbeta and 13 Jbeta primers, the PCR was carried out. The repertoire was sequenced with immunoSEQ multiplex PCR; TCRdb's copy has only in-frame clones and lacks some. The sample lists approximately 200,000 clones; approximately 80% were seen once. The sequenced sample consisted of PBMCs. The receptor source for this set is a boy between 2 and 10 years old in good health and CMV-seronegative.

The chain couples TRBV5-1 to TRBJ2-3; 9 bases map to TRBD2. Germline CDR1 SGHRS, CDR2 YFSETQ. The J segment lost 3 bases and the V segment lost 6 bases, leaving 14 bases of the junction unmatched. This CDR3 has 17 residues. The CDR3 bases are TGCGCCAGCACCCAGAGGGGGGGGACTAGCATAACAGATACGCAGTATTTT. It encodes CASTQRGGTSITDTQYF.

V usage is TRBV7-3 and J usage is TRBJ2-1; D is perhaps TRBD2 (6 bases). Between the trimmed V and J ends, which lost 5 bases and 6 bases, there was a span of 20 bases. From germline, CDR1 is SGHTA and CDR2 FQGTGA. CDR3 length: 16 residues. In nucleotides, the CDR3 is TGTGCCAGCAGCCTCACGGGGGACTCAGTGGGCAATGAGCAGTTCTTC. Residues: CASSLTGDSVGNEQFF.

CDR3 protein: CASSLVGAGSPLHF. The CDR3 nucleotides are TGTGCCAGCAGCTTAGTGGGGGCGGGTTCACCCCTCCACTTT. This chain links TRBV7-9 with TRBJ1-6; D may be TRBD1 (6 bases). The CDR3 runs to 14 residues. The V gene lost 1 base and the J gene lost 9 bases, with 10 bases spanning the gap. Germline V CDR1 and CDR2: SEHNR, FQNEAQ (reference sequence).

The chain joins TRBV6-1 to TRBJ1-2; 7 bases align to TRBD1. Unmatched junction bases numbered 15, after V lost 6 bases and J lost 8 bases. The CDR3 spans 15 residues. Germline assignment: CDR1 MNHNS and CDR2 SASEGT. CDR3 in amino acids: CASRNFVTGVGGYTF. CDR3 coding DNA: TGTGCCAGCAGAAACTTTGTAACAGGGGTAGGAGGCTACACCTTC.

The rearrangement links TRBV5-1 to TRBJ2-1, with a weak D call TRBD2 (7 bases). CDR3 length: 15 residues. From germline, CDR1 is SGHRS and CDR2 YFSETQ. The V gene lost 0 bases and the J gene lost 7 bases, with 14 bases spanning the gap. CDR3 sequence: CASSLGGGPSNEQFF. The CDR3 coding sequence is TGCGCCAGCAGCTTGGGGGGGGGCCCCTCAAATGAGCAGTTCTTC.

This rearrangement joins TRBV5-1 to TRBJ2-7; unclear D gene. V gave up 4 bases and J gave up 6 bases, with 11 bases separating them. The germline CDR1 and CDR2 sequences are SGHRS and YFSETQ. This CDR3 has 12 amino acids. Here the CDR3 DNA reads TGCGCCAGCAGCGTGGACGGCGGCGAGCAGTACTTC. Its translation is CASSVDGGEQYF.

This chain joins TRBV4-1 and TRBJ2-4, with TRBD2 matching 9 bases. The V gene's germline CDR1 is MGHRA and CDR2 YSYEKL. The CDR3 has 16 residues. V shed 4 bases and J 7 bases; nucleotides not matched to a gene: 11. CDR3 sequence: CASSPPVWLAGNIQYF. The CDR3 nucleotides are TGCGCCAGCAGCCCCCCCGTTTGGCTAGCGGGGAACATTCAGTACTTC.

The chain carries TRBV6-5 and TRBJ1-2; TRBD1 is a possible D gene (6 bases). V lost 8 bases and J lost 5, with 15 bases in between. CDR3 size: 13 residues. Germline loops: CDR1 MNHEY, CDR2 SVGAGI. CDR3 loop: CASGGQPFYGYTF. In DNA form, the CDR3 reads TGTGCCAGCGGTGGACAGCCCTTTTATGGCTACACCTTC.

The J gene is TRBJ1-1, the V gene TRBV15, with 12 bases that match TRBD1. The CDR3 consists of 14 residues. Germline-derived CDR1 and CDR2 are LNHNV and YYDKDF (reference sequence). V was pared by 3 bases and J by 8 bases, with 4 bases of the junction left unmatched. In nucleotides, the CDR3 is TGTGCCACCAGCAGGGGACAGGGGGCGGGGGAAGCTTTCTTT. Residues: CATSRGQGAGEAFF.

The CDR3 DNA sequence: TGCGCCAGCAGCTCTACAGGGTTCAACACTGAAGCTTTCTTT. As protein: CASSSTGFNTEAFF. V usage is TRBV5-1 and J usage is TRBJ1-1; TRBD1 is a possible D gene (6 bases). Germline V gene data show CDR1 as SGHRS and CDR2 as YFSETQ. V was pared by 3 bases and J by 2 bases, with 11 bases between. This CDR3 comprises 14 residues. Full variable domain (remainder filled in from reference TRBV5-1 and TRBJ1-1): KAGVTQTPRYLIKTRGQQVTLSCSPISGHRSVSWYQQTPGQGLQFLFEYFSETQRNKGNFPGRFSGRQFSNSRSEMNVSTLELGDSALYLCASSSTGFNTEAFFGQGTRLTVV.

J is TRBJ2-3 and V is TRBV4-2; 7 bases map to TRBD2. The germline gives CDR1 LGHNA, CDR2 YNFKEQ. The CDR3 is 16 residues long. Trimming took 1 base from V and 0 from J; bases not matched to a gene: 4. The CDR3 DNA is TGTGCCAGCAGCCAAGTGCAGCGGGGCAGCACAGATACGCAGTATTTT. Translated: CASSQVQRGSTDTQYF.

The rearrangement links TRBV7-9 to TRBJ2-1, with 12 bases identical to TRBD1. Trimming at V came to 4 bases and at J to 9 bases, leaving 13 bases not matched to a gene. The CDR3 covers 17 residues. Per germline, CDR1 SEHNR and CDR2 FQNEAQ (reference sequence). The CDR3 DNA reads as TGTGCCAGCAGCTCATGGGGGGGACAGGGGGCATATGGTGAGCAGTTCTTC. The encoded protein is CASSSWGGQGAYGEQFF.

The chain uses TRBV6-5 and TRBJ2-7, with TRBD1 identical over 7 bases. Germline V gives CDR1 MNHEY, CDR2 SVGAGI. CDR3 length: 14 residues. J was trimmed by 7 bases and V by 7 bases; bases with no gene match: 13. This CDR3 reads CASKIGRGQREQYF. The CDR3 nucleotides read TGTGCCAGCAAGATTGGTAGGGGGCAAAGGGAGCAGTACTTC.